These 21 T cell receptor beta chains were all obtained from the same sample, sequenced in a study of cytomegalovirus exposure and HLA in healthy donors. This table comes from immunoSEQ multiplex PCR, and its TCRdb copy is limited to in-frame clones, with some not included. The sample contains about 130,000 clones, 95% to 96% of which appear only once. The sequenced material came from PBMCs. The source of these receptors is a young man in good health and CMV-seronegative.

The chain combines TRBV29-1 with TRBJ2-2, with TRBD2 matching over 7 bases. From germline, CDR1 is SQVTM and CDR2 ANQGSEA. The CDR3 is 16 amino acids. V lost 6 bases to trimming and J lost 0 bases; unmatched junction nucleotides: 10. The CDR3 DNA follows: TGCAGCGTCCGGGCCGGGAGGCGGACGAACACCGGGGAGCTGTTTTTT. Translation: CSVRAGRRTNTGELFF.

The CDR3 region has the DNA TGTGCCAGCAGTTCCGACAGGGGGAACACTGAAGCTTTCTTT. This encodes CASSSDRGNTEAFF. This chain joins TRBV28 and TRBJ1-1; 8 bases map to TRBD1. From germline, CDR1 is MDHEN and CDR2 SYDVKM. The CDR3 loop spans 14 amino acids. Losses at the gene ends were 4 bases for V and 1 base for J; bases not matched to a gene: 2.

The chain combines TRBV27 with TRBJ2-5; weak D call: TRBD2 (6 bases). CDR1 is MNHEY and CDR2 is SMNVEV in the germline V gene (reference sequence). Between the trimmed V and J ends, which lost 3 bases and 1 base, there was a span of 9 bases. The CDR3 consists of 14 residues. The CDR3 DNA reads TGTGCCAGCAGTTTGTGGGGGGTCCAAGAGACCCAGTACTTC. Translated: CASSLWGVQETQYF.

This chain links TRBV28 with TRBJ1-2; D not certain. The length of the CDR3 is 12 residues. V was trimmed by 3 bases and J by 8 bases, leaving 10 bases between them. CDR1 is MDHEN, CDR2 SYDVKM, per germline. CDR3 nucleotides: TGTGCCAGCAGTTTTCCGGGGTGGGGCTACACCTTC. It specifies CASSFPGWGYTF.

The J gene is TRBJ2-3, the V gene TRBV5-4, with 10 nucleotides matching TRBD1. Germline CDR1 reads SGHNT; CDR2 reads YYREEE (reference sequence). This CDR3 region has 17 residues. V dropped 4 bases and J dropped 2; count of bases not matched to a gene: 10. CDR3 in amino acids: CASSPYRDRGVTDTQYF. DNA of the CDR3: TGTGCCAGCAGCCCATACCGGGACAGGGGTGTCACAGATACGCAGTATTTT.

Turning to this clone: Other DNA sequences of this sample code for an identical CDR3. The V gene is TRBV4-1, the J gene TRBJ2-5; D is unclear. Per the germline V gene, CDR1 is MGHRA and CDR2 is YSYEKL. Trimming shortened V by 1 base and J by 1 base, and 4 bases separated the two germline ends. This CDR3 has 13 residues. The chain's CDR3 is CASSQVLQETQYF. The DNA of the CDR3 is TGCGCCAGCAGCCAAGTCCTCCAAGAGACCCAGTACTTC.

The rearrangement links TRBV5-6 to TRBJ1-1; no clear D. CDR1 SGHDT and CDR2 YYEEEE come from the germline V gene. The CDR3 spans 12 residues. The ends were cut back, 3 bases at V and 3 bases at J, with 6 bases in the middle. The CDR3 nucleotides read TGTGCCAGCAGCTCTGGAGACACTGAAGCTTTCTTT. This sequence encodes CASSSGDTEAFF. The full variable domain, its missing parts supplied by reference TRBV5-6 and TRBJ1-1, is DAGVTQSPTHLIKTRGQQVTLRCSPKSGHDTVSWYQQALGQGPQFIFQYYEEEERQRGNFPDRFSGHQFPNYSSELNVNALLLGDSALYLCASSSGDTEAFFGQGTRLTVV.

V is TRBV9 and J is TRBJ2-1, with TRBD2 matching over 7 bases. The CDR3 is 13 residues long. Germline CDR1 is SGDLS and CDR2 is YYNGEE. Germline trimming cut 4 bases from V and 9 bases from J; bases unmatched to any gene: 7. CDR3: CASSPGGPSEQFF. CDR3 in DNA: TGTGCCAGCAGCCCGGGGGGACCCAGTGAGCAGTTCTTC.

The chain is built from TRBV5-4 and TRBJ2-1, with TRBD2 matching over 11 bases. The V gene's germline CDR1 is SGHNT and CDR2 YYREEE (reference sequence). The CDR3 length is 16 residues. J lost 8 bases, V lost 3 bases, and 10 bases had no gene match. CDR3 in DNA: TGTGCCAGCAGCTCGGGGGGACTAGCGGCCTTGCATGAGCAGTTCTTC. Translation gives CASSSGGLAALHEQFF. The full variable domain, its missing parts supplied by reference TRBV5-4 and TRBJ2-1, is ETGVTQSPTHLIKTRGQQVTLRCSSQSGHNTVSWYQQALGQGPQFIFQYYREEENGRGNFPPRFSGLQFPNYSSELNVNALELDDSALYLCASSSGGLAALHEQFFGPGTRLTVL.

V and J are TRBV2 and TRBJ1-5; the D is unclear. This CDR3 region has 15 residues. The V gene lost 7 bases and the J gene lost 0 bases, with 13 bases spanning the gap. Germline CDR1 reads SNHLY; CDR2 reads FYNNEI. CDR3: CASKLGEVSNQPQHF. CDR3 nucleotide sequence: TGTGCCAGCAAGCTAGGAGAGGTTAGCAATCAGCCCCAGCATTTT.

The chain uses TRBV2 and TRBJ2-7; TRBD1 is a possible D gene (6 bases). V was pared by 10 bases and J by 2 bases, with 15 bases between. The CDR3 length is 13 residues. CDR1 is SNHLY, CDR2 FYNNEI, per germline. CDR3 protein: CAITSDSPYEQYF. The CDR3, as DNA: TGTGCCATCACCTCGGACAGCCCCTACGAGCAGTACTTC.

The chain recombines TRBV27 with TRBJ2-1, with 10 positions matching TRBD2. With V trimmed by 1 base and J by 8 bases, 8 bases remained unmatched. The germline V gene encodes CDR1 MNHEY and CDR2 SMNVEV (reference sequence). The CDR3 runs 16 residues. The CDR3 spells CASSLLGAGGVDEQFF. The CDR3 DNA reads as TGTGCCAGCAGTTTATTGGGAGCGGGAGGGGTGGATGAGCAGTTCTTC.

The chain recombines TRBV19 with TRBJ2-2; 14 positions match TRBD2. Germline V CDR1 and CDR2: LNHDA, SQIVND (reference sequence). The CDR3 is 18 amino acids. Trimming cost V 3 bases and J 4 bases; bases outside gene matches: 7. CDR3 in DNA: TGTGCCAGTAGTATGGGGACTAGCGGGAGTCTGATCACCGGGGAGCTGTTTTTT. Translated: CASSMGTSGSLITGELFF.

The J gene is TRBJ2-1, the V gene TRBV19, with 9 bases fitting TRBD2. Unmatched junction bases numbered 4, after V lost 4 bases and J lost 9 bases. Germline-derived CDR1 and CDR2 are LNHDA and SQIVND (reference sequence). The CDR3 has 13 residues. CDR3: CASSSSGSTEQFF. The CDR3 DNA reads as TGTGCCAGTAGTAGTAGCGGGAGTACTGAGCAGTTCTTC.

This clone appeared a single time. V gene TRBV27 combines with J gene TRBJ1-2, with D tentatively TRBD1 (5 bases). The germline CDR1 and CDR2 sequences are MNHEY and SMNVEV (reference sequence). The CDR3 loop spans 13 amino acids. Trimming removed 5 bases at V and 5 bases at J, with 12 bases between. CDR3 sequence reads: CASSPRGDYGYTF. Written as DNA, the CDR3 is TGTGCCAGCAGTCCCCGGGGGGATTATGGCTACACCTTC.

The V and J genes are TRBV12-5 and TRBJ2-7; 9 bases are shared with TRBD1. CDR3 size: 15 residues. CDR1 and CDR2 from the germline V gene are LGHNT and FRNRAP. V shed 4 bases, J shed 1 base, and the junction held 5 bases outside the gene matches. The CDR3: CASGSSDRGSYEQYF. CDR3 coding DNA: TGTGCTAGTGGTTCTTCGGACAGGGGATCCTACGAGCAGTACTTC.

Here the CDR3 reads CASSQDRGSYNEQFF. In nucleotides, the CDR3 is TGCGCCAGCAGCCAAGACAGGGGGTCCTACAATGAGCAGTTCTTC. The chain joins TRBV4-1 to TRBJ2-1, with 7 bases matching TRBD1. The CDR3 length is 15 residues. After removal of 0 bases from V and 1 base from J, the junction contained 0 bases not matched to a gene. Germline lookup yields CDR1 MGHRA and CDR2 YSYEKL.

The rearrangement links TRBV11-2 to TRBJ2-7; a possible D gene is TRBD1 (6 bases). V shed 3 bases and J shed 7 bases, with 10 bases lying between them. This CDR3 region has 12 residues. Germline lookup yields CDR1 SGHAT and CDR2 FQNNGV. The CDR3 DNA is TGTGCCAGCAGCTTGGGGCAGGGGGAGCAGTACTTC. Translating gives CASSLGQGEQYF.

J is TRBJ1-4 and V is TRBV15; D is unresolved. CDR1 is LNHNV and CDR2 is YYDKDF in the germline V gene (reference sequence). V lost 1 base and J 7 bases, leaving 10 bases between the germline ends. CDR3 size: 14 residues. The CDR3 nucleotides are TGTGCCACCAGCAGAGGGCTGGAGGCTGAAAAACTGTTTTTT. Translating it yields CATSRGLEAEKLFF.

The chain couples TRBV7-3 to TRBJ2-7; 9 bases map to TRBD2. The germline V gene encodes CDR1 SGHTA and CDR2 FQGTGA. Trimming removed 4 bases from V and 5 bases from J; junction bases left unmatched: 9. This CDR3 spans 15 amino acids. The DNA of the CDR3 is TGTGCCAGCAGCTCCGGAGGCGGGAGGGCCGACGAGCAGTACTTC. It is translated as CASSSGGGRADEQYF.

The CDR3 nucleotides are TGTGCCAGCAGCTTTGGACAGGGACTAGCTTTCTTT. This gives the protein CASSFGQGLAFF. The chain couples TRBV5-4 to TRBJ1-1; 8 nucleotides align to TRBD1. The J segment lost 10 bases and the V segment lost 2 bases, leaving 4 bases of the junction unmatched. The length of the CDR3 is 12 residues. Germline V gene sequence: CDR1 SGHNT, CDR2 YYREEE (reference sequence).